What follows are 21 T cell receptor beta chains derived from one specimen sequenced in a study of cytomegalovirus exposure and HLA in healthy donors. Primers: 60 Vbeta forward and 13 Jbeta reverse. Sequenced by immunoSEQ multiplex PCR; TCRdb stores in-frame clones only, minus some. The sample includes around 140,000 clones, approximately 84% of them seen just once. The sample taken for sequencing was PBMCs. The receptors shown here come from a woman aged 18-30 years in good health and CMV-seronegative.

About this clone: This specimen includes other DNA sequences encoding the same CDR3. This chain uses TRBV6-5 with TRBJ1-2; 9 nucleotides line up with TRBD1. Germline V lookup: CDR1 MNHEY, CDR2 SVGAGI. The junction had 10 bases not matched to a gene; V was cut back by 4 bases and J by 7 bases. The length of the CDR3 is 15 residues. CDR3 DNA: TGTGCCAGCAGTTTCTCCGGCACAGGGGGCAGTGGCTACACCTTC. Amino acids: CASSFSGTGGSGYTF.

The CDR3 coding sequence is TGTGCCAGCAGTAAGGACAGACTCAATCAGCCCCAGCATTTT. Protein sequence: CASSKDRLNQPQHF. V gene TRBV6-6 combines with J gene TRBJ1-5; possibly TRBD1 for D (6 bases). The CDR3 is 14 residues long. V was pared by 5 bases and J by 3 bases, with 11 bases between. Germline V gene lookup returns CDR1 MNHNY and CDR2 SVGAGI (reference sequence).

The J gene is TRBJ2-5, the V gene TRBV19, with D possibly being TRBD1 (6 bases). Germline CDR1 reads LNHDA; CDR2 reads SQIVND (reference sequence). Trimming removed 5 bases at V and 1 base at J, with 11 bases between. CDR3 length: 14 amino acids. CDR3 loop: CASSQRQVQETQYF. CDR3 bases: TGTGCCAGTAGTCAACGACAGGTCCAAGAGACCCAGTACTTC.

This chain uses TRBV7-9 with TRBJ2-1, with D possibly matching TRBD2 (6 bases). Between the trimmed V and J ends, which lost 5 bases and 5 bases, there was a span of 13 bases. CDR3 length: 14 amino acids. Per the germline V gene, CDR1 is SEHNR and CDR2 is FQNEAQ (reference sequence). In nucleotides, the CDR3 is TGTGCCAGCAGCCCGAAAGGAGGGAACAATGAGCAGTTCTTC. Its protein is CASSPKGGNNEQFF.

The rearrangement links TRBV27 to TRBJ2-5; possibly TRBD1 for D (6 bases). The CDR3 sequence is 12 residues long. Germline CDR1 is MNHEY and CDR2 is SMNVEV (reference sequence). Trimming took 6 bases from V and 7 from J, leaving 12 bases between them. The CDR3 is CASSLGGGTQYF. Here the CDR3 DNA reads TGTGCCAGCAGCCTAGGGGGTGGGACCCAGTACTTC.

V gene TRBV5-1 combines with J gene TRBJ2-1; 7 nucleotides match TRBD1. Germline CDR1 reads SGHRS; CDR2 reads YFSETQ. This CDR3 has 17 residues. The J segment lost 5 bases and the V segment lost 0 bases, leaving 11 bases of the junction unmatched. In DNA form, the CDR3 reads TGCGCCAGCAGCTTGGCCCTTAGGGGACAGCAACACAATGAGCAGTTCTTC. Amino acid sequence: CASSLALRGQQHNEQFF.

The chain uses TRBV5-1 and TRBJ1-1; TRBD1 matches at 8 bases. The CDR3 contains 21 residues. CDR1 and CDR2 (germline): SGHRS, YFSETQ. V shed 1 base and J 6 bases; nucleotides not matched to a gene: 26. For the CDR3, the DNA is TGCGCCAGCAGCTTGCGTCTCCGGGACAGGACACCCAACCCTGTGGCCCCTGAAGCTTTCTTT. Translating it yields CASSLRLRDRTPNPVAPEAFF.

For the CDR3, the DNA is TGTGCCAGCTCACCGTCCCTAAGCGGTTACGAGCAGTACTTC. It yields the protein CASSPSLSGYEQYF. V usage is TRBV18 and J usage is TRBJ2-7, with TRBD2 as a possible D gene (5 bases). The germline V and J ends were trimmed by 3 bases and 4 bases, with 13 bases remaining between them. From germline, CDR1 is KGHSH and CDR2 LQKENI. The CDR3 length is 14 residues.

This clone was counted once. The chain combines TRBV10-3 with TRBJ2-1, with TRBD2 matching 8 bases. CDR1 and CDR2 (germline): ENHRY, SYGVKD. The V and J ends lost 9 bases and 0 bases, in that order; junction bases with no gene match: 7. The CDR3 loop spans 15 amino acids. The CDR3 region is CAILAEGSSYNEQFF. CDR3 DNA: TGTGCCATACTAGCGGAAGGGAGCTCCTACAATGAGCAGTTCTTC.

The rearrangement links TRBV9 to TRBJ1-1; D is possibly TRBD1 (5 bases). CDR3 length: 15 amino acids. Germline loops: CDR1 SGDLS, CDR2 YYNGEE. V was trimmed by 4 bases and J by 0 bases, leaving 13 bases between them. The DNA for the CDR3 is TGTGCCAGCAGCACTGCCGACAGCCTGAACACTGAAGCTTTCTTT. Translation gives CASSTADSLNTEAFF.

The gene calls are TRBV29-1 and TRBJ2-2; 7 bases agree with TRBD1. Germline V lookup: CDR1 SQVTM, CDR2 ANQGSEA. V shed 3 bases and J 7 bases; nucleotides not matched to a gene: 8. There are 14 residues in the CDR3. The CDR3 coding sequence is TGCAGCGTTGAGGAGTATAGGACAGGCGGGGAGCTGTTTTTT. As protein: CSVEEYRTGGELFF.

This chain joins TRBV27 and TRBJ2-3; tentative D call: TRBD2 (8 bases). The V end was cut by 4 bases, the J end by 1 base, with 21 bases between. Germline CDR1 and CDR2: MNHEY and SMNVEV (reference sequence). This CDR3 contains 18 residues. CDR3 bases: TGTGCCAGCAGTTCCCCGCCGGGAGGGGGCGGGGGCACAGATACGCAGTATTTT. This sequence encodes CASSSPPGGGGGTDTQYF.

In DNA, the CDR3 is TGTGCCAGCAGTCCCACTTCTCGTAACTATGGCTACACCTTC. It encodes CASSPTSRNYGYTF. The J gene is TRBJ1-2, the V gene TRBV27; D remains ambiguous. CDR1 and CDR2 (germline): MNHEY, SMNVEV (reference sequence). The CDR3 is made up of 14 amino acids. Trimming stripped 5 bases from V and 1 base from J, with 11 bases between.

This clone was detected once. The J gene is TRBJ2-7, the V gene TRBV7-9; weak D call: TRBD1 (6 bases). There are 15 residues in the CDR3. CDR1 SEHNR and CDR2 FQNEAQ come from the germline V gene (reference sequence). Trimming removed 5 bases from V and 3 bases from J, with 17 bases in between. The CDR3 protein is CASSELQGRVYEQYF. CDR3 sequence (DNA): TGTGCCAGCAGCGAACTACAGGGTCGGGTCTACGAGCAGTACTTC. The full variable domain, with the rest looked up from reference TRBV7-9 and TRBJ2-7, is DTGVSQNPRHKITKRGQNVTFRCDPISEHNRLYWYRQTLGQGPEFLTYFQNEAQLEKSRLLSDRFSAERPKGSFSTLEIQRTEQGDSAMYLCASSELQGRVYEQYFGPGTRLTVT.

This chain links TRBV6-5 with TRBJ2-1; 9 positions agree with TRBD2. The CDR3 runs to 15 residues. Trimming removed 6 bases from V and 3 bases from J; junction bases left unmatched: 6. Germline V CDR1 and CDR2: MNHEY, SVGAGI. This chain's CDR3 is CASSLTSGLYNEQFF. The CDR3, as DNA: TGTGCCAGCAGCTTGACTAGCGGCCTCTACAATGAGCAGTTCTTC.

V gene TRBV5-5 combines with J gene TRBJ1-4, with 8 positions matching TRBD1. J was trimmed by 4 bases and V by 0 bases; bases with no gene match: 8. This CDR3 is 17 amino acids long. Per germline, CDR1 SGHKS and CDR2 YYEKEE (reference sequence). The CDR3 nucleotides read TGTGCCAGCAGCTTGGCCGACAGGGGTAGATTTAATGAAAAACTGTTTTTT. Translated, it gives CASSLADRGRFNEKLFF.

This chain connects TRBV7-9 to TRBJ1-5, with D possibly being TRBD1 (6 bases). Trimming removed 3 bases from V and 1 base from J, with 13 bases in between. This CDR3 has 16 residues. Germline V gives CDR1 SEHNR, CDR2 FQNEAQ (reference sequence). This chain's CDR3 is CASSFGGVGSNQPQHF. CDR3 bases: TGTGCCAGCAGCTTTGGGGGCGTAGGGAGCAATCAGCCCCAGCATTTT. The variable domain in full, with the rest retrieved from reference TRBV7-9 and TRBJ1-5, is DTGVSQNPRHKITKRGQNVTFRCDPISEHNRLYWYRQTLGQGPEFLTYFQNEAQLEKSRLLSDRFSAERPKGSFSTLEIQRTEQGDSAMYLCASSFGGVGSNQPQHFGDGTRLSIL.

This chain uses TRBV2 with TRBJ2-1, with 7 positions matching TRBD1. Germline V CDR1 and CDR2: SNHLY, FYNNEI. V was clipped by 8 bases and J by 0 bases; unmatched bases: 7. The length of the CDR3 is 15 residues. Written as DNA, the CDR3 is TGTGCCAGCGGCGAGGACAGGAGCTCCTACAATGAGCAGTTCTTC. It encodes CASGEDRSSYNEQFF.

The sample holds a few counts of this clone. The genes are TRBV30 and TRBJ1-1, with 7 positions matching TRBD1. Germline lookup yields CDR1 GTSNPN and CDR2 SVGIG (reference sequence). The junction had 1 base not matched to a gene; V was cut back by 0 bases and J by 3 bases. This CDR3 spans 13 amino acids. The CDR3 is CAWSVTGYTEAFF. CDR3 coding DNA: TGTGCCTGGAGTGTGACAGGGTACACTGAAGCTTTCTTT.

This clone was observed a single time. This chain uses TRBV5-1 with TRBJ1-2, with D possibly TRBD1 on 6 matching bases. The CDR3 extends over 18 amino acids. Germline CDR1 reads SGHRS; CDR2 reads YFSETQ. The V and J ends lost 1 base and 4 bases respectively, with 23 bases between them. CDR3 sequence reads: CASSLSPSTGKRVYGYTF. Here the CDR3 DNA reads TGCGCCAGCAGCTTGAGCCCATCAACAGGGAAGAGGGTCTATGGCTACACCTTC.

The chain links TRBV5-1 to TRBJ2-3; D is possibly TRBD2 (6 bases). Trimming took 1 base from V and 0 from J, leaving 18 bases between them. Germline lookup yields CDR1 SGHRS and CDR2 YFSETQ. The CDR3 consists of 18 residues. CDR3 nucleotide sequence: TGCGCCAGCAGCTTGATACCTGGAGGGGCCACTAGCACAGATACGCAGTATTTT. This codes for CASSLIPGGATSTDTQYF.